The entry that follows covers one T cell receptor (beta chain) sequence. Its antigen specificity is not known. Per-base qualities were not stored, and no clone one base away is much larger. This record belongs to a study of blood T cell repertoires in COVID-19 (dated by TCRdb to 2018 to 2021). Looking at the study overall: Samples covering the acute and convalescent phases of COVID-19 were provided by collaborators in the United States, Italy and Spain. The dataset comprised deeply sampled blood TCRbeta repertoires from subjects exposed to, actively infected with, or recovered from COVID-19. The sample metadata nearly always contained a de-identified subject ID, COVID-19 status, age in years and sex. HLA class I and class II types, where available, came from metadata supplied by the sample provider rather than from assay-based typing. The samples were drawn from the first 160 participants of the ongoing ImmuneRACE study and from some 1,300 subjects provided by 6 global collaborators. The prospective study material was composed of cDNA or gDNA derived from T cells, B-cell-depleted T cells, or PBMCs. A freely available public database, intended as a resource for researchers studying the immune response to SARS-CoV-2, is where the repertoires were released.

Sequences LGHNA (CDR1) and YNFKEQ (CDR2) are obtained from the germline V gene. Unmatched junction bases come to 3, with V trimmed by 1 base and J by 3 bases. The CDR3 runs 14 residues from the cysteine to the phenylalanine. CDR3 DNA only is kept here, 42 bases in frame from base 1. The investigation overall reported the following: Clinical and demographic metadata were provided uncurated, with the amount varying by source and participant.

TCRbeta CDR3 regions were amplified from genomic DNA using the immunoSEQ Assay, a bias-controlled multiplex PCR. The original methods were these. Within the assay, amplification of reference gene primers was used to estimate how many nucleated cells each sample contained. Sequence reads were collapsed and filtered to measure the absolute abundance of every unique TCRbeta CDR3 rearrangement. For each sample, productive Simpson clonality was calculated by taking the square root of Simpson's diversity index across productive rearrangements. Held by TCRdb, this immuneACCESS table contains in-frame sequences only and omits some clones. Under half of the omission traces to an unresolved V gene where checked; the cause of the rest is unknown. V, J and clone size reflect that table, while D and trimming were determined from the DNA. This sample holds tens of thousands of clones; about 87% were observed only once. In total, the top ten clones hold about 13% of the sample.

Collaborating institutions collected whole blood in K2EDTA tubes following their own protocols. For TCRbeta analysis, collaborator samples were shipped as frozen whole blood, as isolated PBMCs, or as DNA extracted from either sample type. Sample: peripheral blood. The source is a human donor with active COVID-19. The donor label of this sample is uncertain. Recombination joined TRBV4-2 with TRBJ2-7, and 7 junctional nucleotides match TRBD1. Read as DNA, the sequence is TGTGCCAGCAGCCAAGCCCCAGGGGGCTACGAGCAGTACTTC. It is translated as CASSQAPGGYEQYF.